Below, 10 T cell receptor beta chains from the same sample are listed, as sequenced in a study of blood T cell repertoires in COVID-19. The protocol was immunoSEQ multiplex PCR, while the TCRdb copy is restricted to in-frame clones and leaves out a portion. The table has about 250,000 clones, 87% seen once. Sequencing input: PBMCs or T cells enriched from blood (not recorded which). The receptor source for this set is a woman younger than 45 with acute COVID-19.

A single count supports this clone. The chain has TRBV18 and TRBJ2-3; 8 nucleotides match TRBD1. This CDR3 spans 16 amino acids. The germline V gene has CDR1 KGHSH and CDR2 LQKENI. J gave up 1 base and V 3 bases, and 6 bases lay outside the gene matches. In DNA, the CDR3 is TGTGCCAGCTCACCCGGTTTCAGGGGGCGCACAGATACGCAGTATTTT. Protein sequence: CASSPGFRGRTDTQYF.

The V call is TRBV27, the J call TRBJ1-6; unclear D gene. The CDR3 is 13 amino acids. Germline V gene data show CDR1 as MNHEY and CDR2 as SMNVEV (reference sequence). V was clipped by 9 bases and J by 8 bases, with 14 bases between them. This CDR3 is CASGKGVYSPLHF. As DNA, the CDR3 is TGTGCCAGTGGGAAGGGAGTTTATTCACCCCTCCACTTT.

The chain links TRBV6-5 to TRBJ2-7, with D perhaps TRBD2 (5 bases). Germline CDR1 is MNHEY and CDR2 is SVGAGI. The length of the CDR3 is 15 residues. The germline V and J ends were trimmed by 8 bases and 2 bases, with 19 bases remaining between them. DNA of the CDR3: TGTGCCAGCTGGGCAAGCGGATTCCGAACCTACGAGCAGTACTTC. Translating gives CASWASGFRTYEQYF.

This chain connects TRBV4-3 to TRBJ1-1; D perhaps matches TRBD1 (6 bases). V dropped 1 base and J dropped 0 bases, with 15 bases sitting between them. This CDR3 is 17 amino acids long. Germline CDR1 reads LGHNA; CDR2 reads YSLEER. This chain's CDR3 is CASSQGAGGQVNTEAFF. The CDR3 DNA follows: TGCGCCAGCAGCCAAGGGGCCGGGGGGCAGGTGAACACTGAAGCTTTCTTT.

J is TRBJ2-1 and V is TRBV6-5; 10 bases line up with TRBD1. The CDR3 covers 15 residues. Germline CDR1 is MNHEY and CDR2 is SVGAGI. The junction had 12 bases not matched to a gene; V was cut back by 6 bases and J by 10 bases. This chain's CDR3 is CASRTLRTGGREQFF. CDR3 nucleotide sequence: TGTGCCAGCAGGACTCTTAGGACAGGGGGGCGAGAGCAGTTCTTC.

This chain joins TRBV9 and TRBJ1-1; D is ambiguous. This CDR3 contains 16 residues. Germline V gene sequence: CDR1 SGDLS, CDR2 YYNGEE. Between the trimmed V and J ends, which lost 2 bases and 0 bases, there was a span of 14 bases. In DNA, the CDR3 is TGTGCCAGCAGCGTCGGACTCACAGAAATGAACACTGAAGCTTTCTTT. Its translation: CASSVGLTEMNTEAFF.

The chain is built from TRBV27 and TRBJ1-6; the match to TRBD1 covers 10 bases. The CDR3 has 15 amino acids. V lost 3 bases to trimming and J lost 7 bases; unmatched junction nucleotides: 3. Germline V lookup: CDR1 MNHEY, CDR2 SMNVEV (reference sequence). The CDR3 DNA sequence: TGTGCCAGCAGTTTGGACAGGGGGAGGAATTCACCCCTCCACTTT. It is translated as CASSLDRGRNSPLHF.

The chain carries TRBV14 and TRBJ2-7; 7 bases agree with TRBD1. J lost 2 bases, V lost 4 bases, and 5 bases had no gene match. This CDR3 is built from 14 residues. Germline CDR1 is SGHDN and CDR2 is FVKESK. CDR3 sequence reads: CASSRRTGPYEQYF. The CDR3 DNA is TGTGCCAGCAGCCGAAGGACAGGTCCCTACGAGCAGTACTTC.

The chain links TRBV18 to TRBJ1-2; 7 positions match TRBD1. The CDR3 has 15 amino acids. The V segment lost 2 bases and the J segment 4 bases; nucleotides outside the gene matches: 7. Germline CDR1 is KGHSH and CDR2 is LQKENI. CDR3 amino acids: CASSPISGQTYGYTF. DNA for the CDR3: TGTGCCAGCTCACCAATTTCGGGACAGACCTATGGCTACACCTTC.

The rearrangement joins TRBV19 to TRBJ1-5; no clear D gene. Trimming took off 5 bases at V and 4 bases at J, with 21 bases between the two ends. The CDR3 sequence is 17 residues long. Germline V gives CDR1 LNHDA, CDR2 SQIVND (reference sequence). In nucleotides, the CDR3 is TGTGCCAGTAGTTATCCGGTAGGGCAGGCGGGTAATCAGCCCCAGCATTTT. It encodes CASSYPVGQAGNQPQHF.